The 5 T cell receptor beta chains reported below all come from one sample, sequenced in a study of glioma-infiltrating T cells after dendritic cell vaccination. Regarding time point: after dendritic cell vaccination, including at tumor progression/relapse. Repertoires were generated with immunoSEQ multiplex PCR, while TCRdb's copy carries only in-frame clones and drops some. The sample contains tens of thousands of clones, around 86% of which appear only once. The specimen comprised blood, sampled after dendritic cell vaccination. These receptors all come from a human donor with glioblastoma.

The rearrangement joins TRBV13 to TRBJ2-1, with no clear D. The CDR3 runs 14 residues. CDR1 and CDR2 (germline): PRHDT, FYEKMQ (reference sequence). V lost 0 bases, J lost 2 bases, and 5 bases lay in between. CDR3 protein: CASSLGQTYNEQFF. The CDR3 DNA reads as TGTGCCAGCAGCTTAGGACAGACCTACAATGAGCAGTTCTTC.

The chain carries TRBV7-2 and TRBJ1-2; D unresolved. Germline-derived CDR1 and CDR2 are SGHTA and FQGNSA. This CDR3 region has 13 residues. V was clipped by 0 bases and J by 3 bases, with 5 bases between them. As DNA, the CDR3 is TGTGCCAGCAGCTTAGCCGGGGACTATGGCTACACCTTC. Translating it yields CASSLAGDYGYTF.

CDR3 bases: TGCGCCAGCAGCCAAGATCCTCTAGCGGGAGAGACCCAGTACTTC. It translates to CASSQDPLAGETQYF. The rearrangement joins TRBV4-3 to TRBJ2-5; 8 bases agree with TRBD2. Unmatched junction bases numbered 4, after V lost 0 bases and J lost 4 bases. Germline loops: CDR1 LGHNA, CDR2 YSLEER. The CDR3 has 15 amino acids.

The chain carries TRBV4-2 and TRBJ2-7; 12 bases are shared with TRBD1. The CDR3 length is 15 residues. Trimming at V came to 1 base and at J to 5 bases, leaving 3 bases not matched to a gene. Germline V CDR1 and CDR2: LGHNA, YNFKEQ. The CDR3 protein is CASSQGGTGGHEQYF. In nucleotides, the CDR3 is TGTGCCAGCAGCCAAGGAGGGACAGGGGGCCACGAGCAGTACTTC.

This chain links TRBV19 with TRBJ1-2; D perhaps matches TRBD1 (5 bases). Germline V gene sequence: CDR1 LNHDA, CDR2 SQIVND (reference sequence). Trimming took 5 bases from V and 6 from J, leaving 13 bases between them. The CDR3 contains 13 residues. The CDR3 nucleotides are TGTGCCAGTAGTCCAGGGAGGAGGGATGGCTACACCTTC. It codes for CASSPGRRDGYTF.